This is a list of T cell receptor beta chains from one sample in a study of beta chain features in type 1 diabetes. TCRdb's table, derived via immunoSEQ multiplex PCR, lists solely in-frame clones and lacks some. The profile shows over 200,000 clones, around 9.9% of them singletons. What was sequenced was naive CD4+ T cells from blood. These receptors came from a man younger than 40 with type 1 diabetes. Each CDR3 is given with its conserved first and last residue. Each record gives: V gene, J gene, D gene, clone size, CDR3 DNA, CDR3 protein. D genes are given only for firm matches. Clone size, where shown, is once, few, many, or a class for clones that have expanded.

TRBV18	TRBJ2-2	.	.	TGTGCCAGCTCACCAGGGCTCAACACCGGGGAGCTGTTTTTT	CASSPGLNTGELFF
TRBV5-1	TRBJ1-2	.	few	TGCGCCAGCAGCTCACAGGGAGACTATGGCTACACCTTC	CASSSQGDYGYTF
TRBV2	TRBJ1-5	TRBD1	.	TGTGCCAGCAGCTTCGACAGGGGAAATCAGCCCCAGCATTTT	CASSFDRGNQPQHF
TRBV4-2	TRBJ1-6	TRBD1	.	TGTGCCAGCAGCTTTACGGGACAGAGCCTATCACCCCTCCACTTT	CASSFTGQSLSPLHF
TRBV4-2	TRBJ2-5	.	.	TGTGCCAGCAGCGTGGAGTCGCGTTCCCAAGAGACCCAGTACTTC	CASSVESRSQETQYF
TRBV7-9	TRBJ2-2	.	.	TGTGCCAGCAGCTTTGCGGGGAGGCGTATCGGGGAGCTGTTTTTT	CASSFAGRRIGELFF
TRBV29-1	TRBJ1-2	TRBD1	.	TGCAGCGTTGAGGGACAGGGGGCGGTTGGTGGCTACACCTTC	CSVEGQGAVGGYTF
TRBV4-3	TRBJ2-2	TRBD2	.	TGCGCCAGCAGCCAAGAAGTGGCGGGGGGGAACACCGGGGAGCTGTTTTTT	CASSQEVAGGNTGELFF
TRBV6-5	TRBJ1-1	.	few	TGTGCCAGCAGCGGACTGTCCGGCACTGAAGCTTTCTTT	CASSGLSGTEAFF
TRBV29-1	TRBJ1-1	TRBD1	.	TGCAGCGGGACGACAGGGGTGAACACTGAAGCTTTCTTT	CSGTTGVNTEAFF
TRBV7-8	TRBJ1-2	.	few	TGTGCCAGCAGCTTGCCAGGGGACTATGGCTACACCTTC	CASSLPGDYGYTF
TRBV19	TRBJ1-5	.	.	TGTGCCAGTAGTATACGACGGTCTCGGCAGGGCCTTGTTACCAATCAGCCCCAGCATTTT	CASSIRRSRQGLVTNQPQHF
TRBV2	TRBJ1-6	.	few	TGTGCCAGCATGTCGAGGAGCTCCTATAATTCACCCCTCCACTTT	CASMSRSSYNSPLHF
TRBV2	TRBJ1-5	TRBD1	few	TGTGCCAGTACCCGGGACAGGGGGCTCAATCAGCCCCAGCATTTT	CASTRDRGLNQPQHF
TRBV14	TRBJ2-1	.	.	TGTGCCAGCAGCCAAGATAGGGGTGTCCGAACCAAGCAGTTCTTC	CASSQDRGVRTKQFF
TRBV9	TRBJ2-7	.	few	TGTGCCAGCAGCGTAGATACGGGAGAATTGCAGTACTTC	CASSVDTGELQYF
TRBV7-2	TRBJ2-3	.	.	TGTGCCAGCAGCTCCCCCGCGTGGACGCAGTATTTT	CASSSPAWTQYF
TRBV9	TRBJ2-2	.	few	TGTGCCAGCAGCGTAGCAGGGGCCAACACCGGGGAGCTGTTTTTT	CASSVAGANTGELFF
TRBV5-1	TRBJ1-6	TRBD1	few	TGCGCCAGCAGCCCCCAGGGGGCGAATTCACCCCTCCACTTT	CASSPQGANSPLHF
TRBV7-3	TRBJ1-4	TRBD1	few	TGTGCCAGCAGCCGGGACAGGGGAGGGGAACTGTTTTTT	CASSRDRGGELFF
TRBV18	TRBJ2-1	.	.	TGTGCCAGCTCACCACTGACAGACAATGAGCAGTTCTTC	CASSPLTDNEQFF
TRBV29-1	TRBJ2-7	TRBD1	.	TGCAGCGTTGAGGGACAGACCCCCTACGAGCAGTACTTC	CSVEGQTPYEQYF
TRBV16	TRBJ2-1	TRBD1	few	TGTGCCAGCAGCCAACAAGGACAGGGGTACAATGAGCAGTTCTTC	CASSQQGQGYNEQFF
TRBV5-1	TRBJ2-5	TRBD1	.	TGCGCCAGCAGCCTAAGACAGGGGGGGGAGACCCAGTACTTC	CASSLRQGGETQYF
TRBV28	TRBJ2-4	TRBD1	.	TGTGCCAGCAGTTACCTTGCCCCGGGACAGCCAGCCAAAAACATTCAGTACTTC	CASSYLAPGQPAKNIQYF
TRBV6-1	TRBJ2-2	TRBD2	few	TGTGCCAGCAGTGAAGCGCTTTGGGGGGGTGGCCACGGGGAGCTGTTTTTT	CASSEALWGGGHGELFF
TRBV11-2	TRBJ2-5	TRBD2	.	TGTGCCAGCAGCTTAGTCCTAGCGGGGGGGCTGGAGACCCAGTACTTC	CASSLVLAGGLETQYF
TRBV11-2	TRBJ1-6	.	few	TGTGCCAGCAGCTTAGAGTTCCGTTCACCCCTCCACTTT	CASSLEFRSPLHF
TRBV5-6	TRBJ2-3	.	.	TGTGCCAGCAGTACCGAGCGCGGGGCCGGCACAGATACGCAGTATTTT	CASSTERGAGTDTQYF
TRBV6-5	TRBJ2-3	.	few	TGTGCCAGCAGCCCCAGGGGGACTTACACAGATACGCAGTATTTT	CASSPRGTYTDTQYF
TRBV5-1	TRBJ2-5	.	few	TGCGCCAGCAGCCTCAGTCCCCAAGAGACCCAGTACTTC	CASSLSPQETQYF
TRBV9	TRBJ2-2	TRBD1	.	TGTGCCAGCAGCGAGGAGACAGGGGGCGGCGCCGGGGAGCTGTTTTTT	CASSEETGGGAGELFF
TRBV12-5	TRBJ2-7	.	.	TGTGCTAGTGGTTTGGTCGAGGGTTACGTGCAGTACTTC	CASGLVEGYVQYF
TRBV10-3	TRBJ2-2	.	few	TGTGCCATCAGTGAGTCGACACAAGGGGAGCTGTTTTTT	CAISESTQGELFF
TRBV29-1	TRBJ1-1	.	.	TGCAGCGTTGAACGCGCTGAAGCTTTCTTT	CSVERAEAFF
TRBV4-1	TRBJ2-5	.	.	TGCGCCAGCAGCCGCGGGACTGCAAGCAAAGAGACCCAGTACTTC	CASSRGTASKETQYF
TRBV6-6	TRBJ1-1	TRBD1	.	TGTGCCAGCAAGGGACAGTACACTGAAGCTTTCTTT	CASKGQYTEAFF
TRBV5-6	TRBJ2-7	.	.	TGTGCCAGCAGCTTGCATCAGGCAACCTGGGTGGACGAGCAGTACTTC	CASSLHQATWVDEQYF
TRBV2	TRBJ2-1	.	.	TGTGCCAGCAGTACCACAGTGTTCGATTTGTTCTTC	CASSTTVFDLFF
TRBV5-6	TRBJ1-6	.	.	TGTGCCAGCCGGATGGGCCAAGTGCCTTCACCCCTCCACTTT	CASRMGQVPSPLHF
TRBV18	TRBJ2-7	TRBD2	.	TGTGCCAGCTCACCTCTACTAGCGGGCCAAACCTACGAGCAGTACTTC	CASSPLLAGQTYEQYF
TRBV7-3	TRBJ2-5	TRBD1	few	TGTGCCAGCAGCTTTGCAGGGGGCTTTGGGACCCAGTACTTC	CASSFAGGFGTQYF
TRBV15	TRBJ2-3	TRBD2	few	TGTGCCACCAAGAGGACTAGCGGGGACACAGATACGCAGTATTTT	CATKRTSGDTDTQYF
TRBV27	TRBJ2-4	TRBD2	few	TGTGCCAGCAGTAGGGCCAGCGGGGGCCTAAGCATTCAGTACTTC	CASSRASGGLSIQYF
TRBV7-2	TRBJ2-3	TRBD1	.	TGTGCCAGCAGCGCGGACAGGAGCAGGGATACGCAGTATTTT	CASSADRSRDTQYF
TRBV5-1	TRBJ1-1	.	.	TGCGCCAGCAGCTTGTACAGGACGATGGGGACTGAAGCTTTCTTT	CASSLYRTMGTEAFF
TRBV11-1	TRBJ1-3	.	few	TGTGCCAGCAGCGGAGACCTGAACTCTGGAAACACCATATATTTT	CASSGDLNSGNTIYF
TRBV2	TRBJ1-6	.	few	TGTGCCAGCAGTGCTGAGGTTTTCGTCTCACCCCTCCACTTT	CASSAEVFVSPLHF
TRBV11-2	TRBJ1-4	TRBD1	.	TGTGCCAGCAGCGCGGACAGGGGGAATGAAAAACTGTTTTTT	CASSADRGNEKLFF
TRBV4-3	TRBJ2-7	.	.	TGCGCCAGCAAAGATGTTAGCTCAAAGGGGTCCTACGAGCAGTACTTC	CASKDVSSKGSYEQYF
TRBV9	TRBJ2-7	TRBD2	.	TGTGCCAGCAGCGTAGATTTAGCGGGGAGCTACGAGCAGTACTTC	CASSVDLAGSYEQYF
TRBV19	TRBJ2-1	TRBD2	few	TGTGCCAGTAGTTTGGGACTAGCGCATTACAATGAGCAGTTCTTC	CASSLGLAHYNEQFF
TRBV7-2	TRBJ2-7	TRBD2	few	TGTGCCAGCAGCCAGCCAGGGAGGGAAGAGCAGTACTTC	CASSQPGREEQYF
TRBV7-2	TRBJ1-5	.	.	TGTGCCAGCAGCTCGGACACATACAATCAGCCCCAGCATTTT	CASSSDTYNQPQHF
TRBV11-2	TRBJ2-1	.	.	TGTGCCAGCAGGGGAGTGGACAGCTACAATGAGCAGTTCTTC	CASRGVDSYNEQFF
TRBV10-3	TRBJ2-5	TRBD2	.	TGTGCCATCAGTAAACTAGCGGGGGGCCAAGAGACCCAGTACTTC	CAISKLAGGQETQYF
TRBV5-1	TRBJ2-3	TRBD1	.	TGCGCCAGCAGCAACGGACAGGGGGCCCCAGATACGCAGTATTTT	CASSNGQGAPDTQYF
TRBV7-9	TRBJ1-4	.	.	TGTGCCAGCAGCTTAGTGGGGGCCGAAAAACTGTTTTTT	CASSLVGAEKLFF
TRBV11-2	TRBJ1-1	.	.	TGTGCCAGCAGCCACACGGGTCGGAACACTGAAGCTTTCTTT	CASSHTGRNTEAFF
TRBV7-3	TRBJ1-6	.	few	TGTGCCAGCAGCTTAACGGGCAGGGGCAATAATTCACCCCTCCACTTT	CASSLTGRGNNSPLHF